These 25 T cell receptor beta chains were sequenced from one sample in a study of cytomegalovirus exposure and HLA in healthy donors. Primers for the PCR totalled 60 Vbeta and 13 Jbeta. Data came from immunoSEQ multiplex PCR; TCRdb stores just in-frame clones and leaves some out. The table records some 200,000 clones, roughly 80% of them present only once. The material sequenced was PBMCs. These receptors originate from a man aged 40-50 years in good health and CMV-seronegative.

This clone was seen a handful of times. The chain uses TRBV28 and TRBJ1-6; D might be TRBD1 (5 bases). The CDR3 contains 16 residues. V was shortened by 3 bases and J by 9 bases, with 18 bases between the two germline ends. Germline CDR1 and CDR2: MDHEN and SYDVKM. The CDR3 nucleotides read TGTGCCAGCAGTTTCCACCTGGGCGCCGGGGGTTCACCCCTCCACTTT. The encoded protein is CASSFHLGAGGSPLHF.

The genes are TRBV7-9 and TRBJ2-5; 7 bases are a match to TRBD2. Germline loops: CDR1 SEHNR, CDR2 FQNEAQ (reference sequence). Trimming at V came to 3 bases and at J to 5 bases, leaving 9 bases not matched to a gene. The CDR3 sequence is 15 residues long. CDR3: CASSLTSPRLETQYF. For the CDR3, the DNA is TGTGCCAGCAGCTTGACTAGCCCGAGGTTGGAGACCCAGTACTTC.

This CDR3 is CASSLERGWGETQYF. DNA of the CDR3: TGTGCCAGCAGCTTGGAAAGGGGATGGGGAGAGACCCAGTACTTC. The chain is built from TRBV7-8 and TRBJ2-5; maybe TRBD1 (5 bases). V lost 3 bases and J lost 4, with 15 bases in between. CDR3 length equals 15 residues. From germline, CDR1 is SGHVS and CDR2 FQNEAQ.

The chain has TRBV7-9 and TRBJ2-6, with 15 bases that match TRBD2. This CDR3 has 16 amino acids. J gave up 2 bases and V 8 bases, and 1 base lay outside the gene matches. Germline V gene data show CDR1 as SEHNR and CDR2 as FQNEAQ (reference sequence). As DNA, the CDR3 is TGTGCCAGCGGACTAGCGGGAGGGACTGGGGCCAACGTCCTGACTTTC. Translated: CASGLAGGTGANVLTF.

This clone was detected only once. The genes are TRBV11-2 and TRBJ2-7; 8 bases agree with TRBD1. Trimming took 1 base from V and 1 from J; bases not matched to a gene: 0. This CDR3 has 14 residues. From germline, CDR1 is SGHAT and CDR2 FQNNGV. The CDR3 nucleotides read TGTGCCAGCAGCTTAGGGACAGGGTCCTACGAGCAGTACTTC. This encodes CASSLGTGSYEQYF.

This sequence joins TRBV5-6 and TRBJ2-2, with D possibly matching TRBD1 (6 bases). The CDR3 runs to 16 residues. V was shortened by 1 base and J by 7 bases, with 17 bases between the two germline ends. From germline, CDR1 is SGHDT and CDR2 YYEEEE. CDR3 sequence (DNA): TGTGCCAGCAGCTTGAATCCGGGACATGGTGGCGGGGAGCTGTTTTTT. Protein sequence: CASSLNPGHGGGELFF.

This clone has a handful of counts. The chain has TRBV30 and TRBJ1-5; no clear D gene. V shed 7 bases and J shed 2 bases, with 12 bases lying between them. The CDR3 runs 13 residues. Germline loops: CDR1 GTSNPN, CDR2 SVGIG (reference sequence). CDR3 sequence (DNA): TGTGCCTATACTAGGGAAGGCAATCAGCCCCAGCATTTT. It yields the protein CAYTREGNQPQHF.

The chain has TRBV5-6 and TRBJ2-5; a weak D match, TRBD1 (5 bases). Germline lookup yields CDR1 SGHDT and CDR2 YYEEEE. The ends were cut back, 1 base at V and 5 bases at J, with 12 bases in the middle. The CDR3 totals 14 residues. DNA for the CDR3: TGTGCCAGCAGCTTGATGGGGCCAGGGGAGACCCAGTACTTC. Its translation is CASSLMGPGETQYF.

The chain carries TRBV11-2 and TRBJ1-1; D gene uncertain. The CDR3 extends over 13 amino acids. CDR1 is SGHAT and CDR2 is FQNNGV in the germline V gene. V lost 3 bases to trimming and J lost 1 base, with 6 bases between them. Here the CDR3 reads CASSLSENTEAFF. CDR3 nucleotides: TGTGCCAGCAGCTTGAGTGAGAACACTGAAGCTTTCTTT.

The rearrangement uses TRBV7-2 and TRBJ2-2; D is unresolved. The CDR3 contains 15 residues. The germline CDR1 and CDR2 sequences are SGHTA and FQGNSA. Trimming left V 2 bases short and J 5 bases short, with 12 bases between. DNA for the CDR3: TGTGCCAGCAGCTTATCGGCAGCAGGTACCGGGGAGCTGTTTTTT. Translation: CASSLSAAGTGELFF.

This chain connects TRBV29-1 to TRBJ2-7; D not resolved. The CDR3 is 13 residues long. V gave up 2 bases and J gave up 0 bases, with 8 bases separating them. In germline, CDR1 is SQVTM, CDR2 ANQGSEA. The CDR3 region has the DNA TGCAGCGTTGAACTTGGCAGCTCCTACGAGCAGTACTTC. Its protein is CSVELGSSYEQYF.

The V call is TRBV5-6, the J call TRBJ2-1; 7 nucleotides agree with TRBD2. The V gene end was trimmed by 0 bases and the J gene end by 8 bases; junction bases not matched to a gene: 5. The CDR3 extends over 14 amino acids. The germline CDR1 and CDR2 sequences are SGHDT and YYEEEE. CDR3 in DNA: TGTGCCAGCAGCTTGGCTGTACGGGGGGATGAGCAGTTCTTC. Translation: CASSLAVRGDEQFF.

The chain has TRBV7-3 and TRBJ2-6; 7 bases align to TRBD1. CDR3 length: 18 amino acids. Germline V CDR1 and CDR2: SGHTA, FQGTGA. V shed 11 bases, J shed 0 bases, and the junction held 16 bases outside the gene matches. The CDR3 sequence is CAVARGQSLISGANVLTF. CDR3 bases: TGTGCCGTCGCGAGGGGGCAGTCCCTAATCTCTGGGGCCAACGTCCTGACTTTC.

This clone is a singleton in its sample. The chain carries TRBV15 and TRBJ1-1; no reliable D call. The CDR3 contains 11 residues. Between the trimmed V and J ends, which lost 0 bases and 8 bases, there was a span of 4 bases. CDR1 and CDR2 from the germline V gene are LNHNV and YYDKDF (reference sequence). The CDR3 protein is CATSRDREAFF. The CDR3 nucleotides are TGTGCCACCAGCAGAGATCGGGAAGCTTTCTTT. The complete variable domain, with remaining parts taken from reference TRBV15 and TRBJ1-1, reads DAMVIQNPRYQVTQFGKPVTLSCSQTLNHNVMYWYQQKSSQAPKLLFHYYDKDFNNEADTPDNFQSRRPNTSFCFLDIRSPGLGDTAMYLCATSRDREAFFGQGTRLTVV.

In its sample, this clone was seen once. The V call is TRBV27, the J call TRBJ2-7, with 7 bases aligning to TRBD1. The ends lost 3 bases at V and 2 bases at J; junction bases unmatched: 10. In germline, CDR1 is MNHEY, CDR2 SMNVEV (reference sequence). This CDR3 comprises 16 residues. DNA for the CDR3: TGTGCCAGCAGTTTTAGGAGGACAGGCCTGACCTACGAGCAGTACTTC. Protein: CASSFRRTGLTYEQYF.

The chain has TRBV10-3 and TRBJ2-7, with TRBD1 matching over 7 bases. Germline CDR1 ENHRY, CDR2 SYGVKD. With V trimmed by 5 bases and J by 7 bases, 11 bases remained unmatched. This CDR3 contains 14 residues. CDR3 in DNA: TGTGCCATCAGTCCCAAAGGACAGGCGGATGAGCAGTACTTC. The encoded protein is CAISPKGQADEQYF.

On this clone itself: One junction end disagrees with the germline gene, perhaps due to a read error. The rearrangement links TRBV7-9 to TRBJ1-4; TRBD1 is a possible D gene (6 bases). This CDR3 has 17 amino acids. Germline V lookup: CDR1 SEHNR, CDR2 FQNEAQ (reference sequence). CDR3 residues: CSSSPPLITGPNEKLFF. Here the CDR3 DNA reads TGTTCCAGCAGCCCCCCCCTAATAACAGGGCCTAATGAAAAACTGTTTTTT.

The chain has TRBV6-1 and TRBJ2-1; maybe TRBD1 (5 bases). CDR3 length: 13 residues. V was shortened by 4 bases and J by 10 bases, with 14 bases between the two germline ends. CDR1 is MNHNS, CDR2 SASEGT, per germline. The CDR3 sequence: CASSGGRVGEQFF. The CDR3 bases are TGTGCCAGCAGTGGTGGCAGGGTGGGAGAGCAGTTCTTC.

The J gene is TRBJ2-1, the V gene TRBV5-1; 8 bases agree with TRBD1. The junction had 9 bases not matched to a gene; V was cut back by 5 bases and J by 8 bases. The germline V gene encodes CDR1 SGHRS and CDR2 YFSETQ. The CDR3 is 14 amino acids. CDR3 protein: CASRPTGARDEQFF. CDR3 in DNA: TGCGCCAGCAGACCGACAGGGGCAAGGGATGAGCAGTTCTTC. The whole variable domain, filled in from reference TRBV5-1 and TRBJ2-1, reads KAGVTQTPRYLIKTRGQQVTLSCSPISGHRSVSWYQQTPGQGLQFLFEYFSETQRNKGNFPGRFSGRQFSNSRSEMNVSTLELGDSALYLCASRPTGARDEQFFGPGTRLTVL.

The chain uses TRBV19 and TRBJ2-7; 15 nucleotides match TRBD2. The CDR3 length is 16 residues. Germline assignment: CDR1 LNHDA and CDR2 SQIVND (reference sequence). V lost 5 bases to trimming and J lost 3 bases; unmatched junction nucleotides: 5. The CDR3 spells CASSPWTSGGDYEQYF. The DNA of the CDR3 is TGTGCCAGTAGTCCGTGGACTAGCGGGGGGGACTACGAGCAGTACTTC.

The V gene is TRBV11-2, the J gene TRBJ2-4; possibly TRBD2 for D (7 bases). From germline, CDR1 is SGHAT and CDR2 FQNNGV. This CDR3 comprises 16 residues. V dropped 2 bases and J dropped 1 base, with 12 bases sitting between them. The CDR3 DNA sequence: TGTGCCAGCAGCTTATTTGGGGGGGGCGCCAAAAACATTCAGTACTTC. Translating gives CASSLFGGGAKNIQYF. The variable domain in full, completed from reference TRBV11-2 and TRBJ2-4, reads EAGVAQSPRYKIIEKRQSVAFWCNPISGHATLYWYQQILGQGPKLLIQFQNNGVVDDSQLPKDRFSAERLKGVDSTLKIQPAKLEDSAVYLCASSLFGGGAKNIQYFGAGTRLSVL.

The V and J genes are TRBV4-2 and TRBJ1-5; 9 bases match TRBD1. This CDR3 is 15 amino acids long. J gave up 4 bases and V 4 bases, and 5 bases lay outside the gene matches. Germline V gene data show CDR1 as LGHNA and CDR2 as YNFKEQ. This CDR3 is CASSPTGGGNQPQHF. CDR3 bases: TGTGCCAGCAGCCCCACAGGGGGCGGGAATCAGCCCCAGCATTTT.

The V and J genes are TRBV19 and TRBJ2-5; no reliable D call. With 0 bases removed from V and 7 bases from J, the gap between germline ends came to 9 bases. Germline CDR1 reads LNHDA; CDR2 reads SQIVND (reference sequence). The CDR3 is 13 amino acids. CDR3 coding DNA: TGTGCCAGTAGTATAGAGGAGCGAGGGACCCAGTACTTC. Its protein product is CASSIEERGTQYF.

V gene TRBV6-5 combines with J gene TRBJ1-2, with D uncertain. Trimming stripped 7 bases from V and 4 bases from J, with 13 bases between. Germline loops: CDR1 MNHEY, CDR2 SVGAGI. This CDR3 has 13 amino acids. CDR3 residues: CASTLGSAYGYTF. Here the CDR3 DNA reads TGTGCCAGCACCCTAGGGAGTGCCTATGGCTACACCTTC.

CDR3 DNA: TGTGCCAGCAGTTGGGGACAGGGGGCATACAATGAGCAGTTCTTC. Its translation: CASSWGQGAYNEQFF. V and J are TRBV27 and TRBJ2-1; 12 bases fit TRBD1. The CDR3 contains 15 residues. J lost 4 bases, V lost 4 bases, and 2 bases had no gene match. CDR1 and CDR2 (germline): MNHEY, SMNVEV (reference sequence).